This TCR beta chain was recorded in a study of shared clonotypes between healthy human individuals. The study, taken as a whole, reports: Only blood underwent sampling, and tissue repertoires likely differ.

The length of the CDR3 is 11 residues. Per the germline V gene, CDR1 is DFQATT and CDR2 is SNEGSKA (reference sequence). CD8 cells classed as naive were CD45RO-negative and positively selected for CCR7, excluding terminally differentiated effector memory CD45RA+ cells. Approximately 30,000 T cell genomes (approximately 190 ng DNA) went into each sorted-subset replicate. Methods used by the authors: ImmunoSEQ sequences covered only the junction and lacked quality scores; filtering therefore differed. The table came from immunoSEQ multiplex PCR; TCRdb's copy has only in-frame clones and leaves some out. V and J calls and clone size are as listed in that table; D and trimming were resolved from the DNA. The sample includes just over 2,000,000 clones, approximately 94% of them seen just once. Points on this clone: The target antigen is unknown.

The rearrangement uses TRBV20-1 and TRBJ2-1; D is possibly TRBD1 or TRBD2 (5 bases each). The material sequenced was naive CD8+ T cells sorted from blood. This receptor was taken from a man aged 18 to 29 in good health. CDR3 sequence (DNA): TGCAGCGGGACGCCGGGCAATGAGCAGTTCTTC. Its translation is CSGTPGNEQFF.